This T cell receptor (beta chain) was recovered during a study of T cell responses to AZD1222 COVID-19 vaccine. General study results and limits: The breadth and depth of Spike-specific TCRs increased once two AZD1222 doses had been given.

This table comes from immunoSEQ multiplex PCR, and its TCRdb copy is limited to in-frame clones, with some not included. In the table there are around 140,000 clones, 90% to 95% of which are singletons. Worth noting for this clone: Antigen: not known.

This specimen was peripheral blood, taken after recovery from COVID-19. This clonotype was sampled from an adult who had recovered from COVID-19.

CDR3 protein: CSISYSSYEQYF. CDR3 nucleotide sequence: TGCAGCATCTCCTATAGCAGCTACGAGCAGTACTTC. The chain combines TRBV29-1 with TRBJ2-7; D gene ambiguous. CDR3 length: 12 residues. V shed 8 bases and J shed 3 bases, with 14 bases lying between them. Germline lookup yields CDR1 SQVTM and CDR2 ANQGSEA.